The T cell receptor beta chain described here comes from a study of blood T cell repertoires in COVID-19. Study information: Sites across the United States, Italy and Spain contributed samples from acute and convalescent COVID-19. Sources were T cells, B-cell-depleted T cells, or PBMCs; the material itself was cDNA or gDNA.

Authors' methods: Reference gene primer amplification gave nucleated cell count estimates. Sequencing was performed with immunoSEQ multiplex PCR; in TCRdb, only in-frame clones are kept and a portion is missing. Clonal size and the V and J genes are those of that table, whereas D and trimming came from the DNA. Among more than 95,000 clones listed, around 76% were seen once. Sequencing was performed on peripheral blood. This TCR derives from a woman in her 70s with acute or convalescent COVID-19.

The CDR3, as DNA: TGTGCCAGTAGTCCCAGGGACAGGGACACCGGGGAGCTGTTTTTT. This translates into CASSPRDRDTGELFF. This chain uses TRBV19 with TRBJ2-2; TRBD1 agrees at 9 bases. The germline V gene encodes CDR1 LNHDA and CDR2 SQIVND (reference sequence). Losses at the gene ends were 5 bases for V and 3 bases for J; bases not matched to a gene: 4. The CDR3 spans 15 residues.